The 31 T cell receptor beta chains below all came from one sample that was sequenced in a study of glioma-infiltrating T cells. TCR alpha and beta CDR3 regions were amplified from RNA using iRepertoire nested multiplex PCR. MiXCR, applied by TCRdb to the multiplex PCR reads, yields one record per CDR3 protein. The sample has tens of thousands of distinct CDR3 sequences, approximately 39% seen once. Sequencing input: glioma tissue, nonneoplastic brain tissue, or PBMCs (not recorded which). Receptors originate from a human donor with low-grade glioma or glioblastoma, undergoing nonglioma brain surgery, or in good health (not recorded which).

The V gene is TRBV6-2 or TRBV6-3, the J gene TRBJ1-2; TRBD1 is a possible D gene (6 bases). This CDR3 is built from 11 residues. The V and J ends lost 6 bases and 8 bases respectively, with 10 bases between them. Germline V gene data show CDR1 as MNHEY and CDR2 as SVGEGT. The CDR3 loop is CASSRDRGYTF. CDR3 sequence (DNA): TGTGCCAGCAGCCGCGACAGGGGCTACACCTTC.

This clonotype was observed many times. The chain combines TRBV18 with TRBJ1-1; a weak D match, TRBD1 (5 bases). CDR3 length: 15 amino acids. V was pared by 4 bases and J by 1 base, with 13 bases between. Per the germline V gene, CDR1 is KGHSH and CDR2 is LQKENI. CDR3 DNA: TGTGCCAGCTCACTCATGGGACCGCCGAACACTGAAGCTTTCTTT. Residues: CASSLMGPPNTEAFF.

On this clonotype: Here the CDR3 omits its conserved ending phenylalanine or tryptophan, so a read error is the likely source. V and J are TRBV7-9 and TRBJ2-5, with 7 bases fitting TRBD2. CDR3 length: 13 residues. Germline CDR1 SEHNR, CDR2 FQNEAQ (reference sequence). V dropped 8 bases and J dropped 8; count of bases not matched to a gene: 11. CDR3 nucleotide sequence: TGTGCCAGCGCGCGGGGGAGTGGGGAAACCCAGTACTAC. Its protein is CASARGSGETQYY.

In this sample, this clonotype turned up many times. In DNA form, the CDR3 reads TGTGCCAGCAGCCGCTTGGGGATGACGGTGAACACTGAAGCTTTCTTT. It translates to CASSRLGMTVNTEAFF. The chain employs TRBV14 and TRBJ1-1; no clear D. Germline V gene sequence: CDR1 SGHDN, CDR2 FVKESK. Trimming shortened V by 4 bases and J by 0 bases, and 15 bases separated the two germline ends. The CDR3 is 16 amino acids. The full variable domain, its missing parts supplied by reference TRBV14 and TRBJ1-1, is EAGVTQFPSHSVIEKGQTVTLRCDPISGHDNLYWYRRVMGKEIKFLLHFVKESKQDESGMPNNRFLAERTGGTYSTLKVQPAELEDSGVYFCASSRLGMTVNTEAFFGQGTRLTVV.

This clonotype was counted ten times or more. The V and J genes are TRBV6-1 and TRBJ2-7; either TRBD1 or TRBD2 may fit D (5 bases each). V lost 6 bases, J lost 8 bases, and 17 bases lay in between. The germline V gene encodes CDR1 MNHNS and CDR2 SASEGT. This CDR3 is 13 amino acids long. The CDR3 is CASSQTEGYQQYF. The CDR3 nucleotides read TGTGCCAGCAGCCAGACAGAGGGATACCAGCAGTACTTC.

This clonotype was observed many times. The chain couples TRBV3-1 to TRBJ2-7, with D possibly matching TRBD2 (5 bases). The CDR3 runs 14 residues. CDR1 and CDR2 (germline): LGHDT, YNNKEL (reference sequence). Trimming cost V 4 bases and J 3 bases, with 13 bases left between them. The CDR3, as DNA: TGTGCCAGCAGCCCTTCGACGGGAAGCTACGAGCAGTACTTC. It yields the protein CASSPSTGSYEQYF.

A note on this clonotype: A read error may explain this, as a much larger clone is one base away. The rearrangement joins TRBV5-1 to TRBJ1-3; D is perhaps TRBD1 (5 bases). Germline values: CDR1 SGHRS, CDR2 YFSETQ. This CDR3 has 17 residues. Trimming took off 4 bases at V and 0 bases at J, with 17 bases between the two ends. CDR3 bases: TGCGCCAGCAGCACCTCGGGACCGGGCCACTCTGGAAACACCATATATTTT. Its protein product is CASSTSGPGHSGNTIYF.

The chain employs TRBV29-1 and TRBJ2-3; possibly TRBD1 for D (5 bases). This CDR3 spans 11 amino acids. V was trimmed by 8 bases and J by 6 bases, leaving 12 bases between them. Germline V gene lookup returns CDR1 SQVTM and CDR2 ANQGSEA. CDR3 DNA sequence: TGCAGCACGGCAGGGTCGGATACGCAGTATTTT. Translating gives CSTAGSDTQYF.

Remarks on this clonotype: A junction boundary mismatches the germline segment, possibly from a read error. The V gene is TRBV28, the J gene TRBJ1-1; 10 bases line up with TRBD1. CDR3 size: 16 residues. CDR1 and CDR2 from the germline V gene are MDHEN and SYDVKM. The CDR3: CASSLLLTGGYTEALF. CDR3 bases: TGTGCCAGCAGTTTATTGTTGACAGGGGGCTACACTGAAGCTCTCTTT.

About this clonotype itself: The junction differs from germline at one of its ends, possibly a read error. The J gene is TRBJ2-1, the V gene TRBV20-1, with 7 bases matching TRBD2. The germline CDR1 and CDR2 sequences are DFQATT and SNEGSKA (reference sequence). The CDR3 extends over 14 amino acids. The CDR3 sequence: CSAEGTKQYNERFF. The CDR3 DNA sequence: TGCAGTGCAGAGGGGACTAAACAATACAATGAGCGGTTCTTC.

This clonotype showed up many times. This sequence joins TRBV10-1 and TRBJ2-3, with D possibly called TRBD1 or TRBD2 (6 bases each). This CDR3 is 14 amino acids long. From germline, CDR1 is WNHNN and CDR2 SYGVQD (reference sequence). The ends were cut back, 4 bases at V and 4 bases at J, with 12 bases in the middle. The CDR3 coding sequence is TGCGCCAGCAGTGTCCCGGGGGCGGCAGATACGCAGTATTTT. Translating it yields CASSVPGAADTQYF.

The genes are TRBV20-1 and TRBJ2-2; the match to TRBD2 covers 8 bases. The CDR3 loop spans 19 amino acids. The germline V gene encodes CDR1 DFQATT and CDR2 SNEGSKA (reference sequence). V shed 1 base, J shed 5 bases, and the junction held 18 bases outside the gene matches. The CDR3 sequence: CSARGDFFQAGVGTGELFF. CDR3 bases: TGCAGTGCTAGAGGTGATTTCTTCCAAGCGGGAGTAGGGACCGGGGAGCTGTTTTTT.

This clonotype was seen at least ten times. This sequence joins TRBV29-1 and TRBJ2-7; either TRBD1 or TRBD2 may fit D (5 bases each). The germline gives CDR1 SQVTM, CDR2 ANQGSEA. The CDR3 sequence is 14 residues long. V lost 4 bases to trimming and J lost 1 base, with 14 bases between them. The CDR3 is CSVARGANSYEQYF. The CDR3 nucleotides are TGCAGCGTTGCCCGAGGGGCGAATTCCTACGAGCAGTACTTC.

This clonotype has only a few counts. A much larger clone differs from this one at a single base, so this may be a read error. The chain employs TRBV29-1 and TRBJ1-3, with D maybe TRBD1 (6 bases). The CDR3 is 11 amino acids. The V end lost 3 bases, the J end lost 12 bases, and 12 bases lay between the germline ends. Germline V gene lookup returns CDR1 SQVTM and CDR2 ANQGSEA. In nucleotides, the CDR3 is TGCAGCGTTGACTCTGGGGACATCATATATTTT. Amino acids: CSVDSGDIIYF.

Only a few counts were recorded for this clonotype. The gene calls are TRBV5-1 and TRBJ2-6; D might be TRBD1 (7 bases). Deletions cut 4 bases from V and 1 base from J, with 12 bases between. The CDR3 consists of 16 residues. Germline V lookup: CDR1 SGHRS, CDR2 YFSETQ. The CDR3 loop reads CASSQTGRSGANVLTF. The DNA of the CDR3 is TGCGCCAGCAGCCAGACAGGGAGGTCTGGGGCCAACGTCCTGACTTTC.

This clonotype was picked up many times. The V call is TRBV4-2, the J call TRBJ2-4; maybe TRBD2 (6 bases). The CDR3 has 19 amino acids. Germline assignment: CDR1 LGHNA and CDR2 YNFKEQ. V lost 0 bases to trimming and J lost 1 base, with 19 bases between them. The CDR3 DNA is TGTGCCAGCAGCCAAGAAGGAGGGCAACCGAAGCGGGCCAAAAACATTCAGTACTTC. It is translated as CASSQEGGQPKRAKNIQYF.

This clonotype occurred many times. The chain couples TRBV28 to TRBJ2-5; D is possibly TRBD1 or TRBD2 (7 bases each). Germline loops: CDR1 MDHEN, CDR2 SYDVKM. This CDR3 comprises 18 residues. V was pared by 3 bases and J by 0 bases, with 20 bases between. The CDR3 region has the DNA TGTGCCAGCAGTTTTATGGCAGGGGGAGGGTTCAACCAAGAGACCCAGTACTTC. It encodes CASSFMAGGGFNQETQYF.

This clonotype occurred many times. J is TRBJ2-3 and V is TRBV27; tentatively, D is TRBD2 (7 bases). Germline CDR1 is MNHEY and CDR2 is SMNVEV (reference sequence). Deletions cut 3 bases from V and 0 bases from J, with 10 bases between. This CDR3 is built from 15 residues. In nucleotides, the CDR3 is TGTGCCAGCAGTTTGGGGGGGCTTAGCACAGATACGCAGTATTTT. Its translation: CASSLGGLSTDTQYF.

The chain combines TRBV6-6 with TRBJ2-7, with D perhaps TRBD2 (5 bases). This CDR3 is 14 amino acids long. Between the trimmed V and J ends, which lost 2 bases and 7 bases, there was a span of 15 bases. Germline-derived CDR1 and CDR2 are MNHNY and SVGAGI (reference sequence). The CDR3: CASSYGGKLYEQYF. Written as DNA, the CDR3 is TGTGCCAGCAGTTACGGAGGAAAGCTCTATGAGCAGTACTTC.

With respect to this clonotype: A much larger clone lies one base from this, so it may be a read error. The V and J genes are TRBV7-2 and TRBJ2-4; TRBD1 aligns across 11 bases. Germline CDR1 is SGHTA and CDR2 is FQGNSA. The CDR3 loop spans 15 amino acids. The CDR3 protein is CASSRSGQGEKIQYF. The CDR3 DNA reads TGTGCCAGCAGCCGATCGGGACAGGGGGAAAAAATTCAGTACTTC.

There are many counts of this clonotype. The rearrangement uses TRBV29-1 and TRBJ1-1; D is uncertain. The germline V gene has CDR1 SQVTM and CDR2 ANQGSEA. The V end lost 5 bases, the J end lost 3 bases, and 7 bases lay between the germline ends. This CDR3 has 11 amino acids. The CDR3 protein is CSVREYTEAFF. The CDR3 region has the DNA TGCAGCGTTAGGGAATACACTGAAGCTTTCTTT. The whole variable domain, filled in from reference TRBV29-1 and TRBJ1-1, reads SAVISQKPSRDICQRGTSLTIQCQVDSQVTMMFWYRQQPGQSLTLIATANQGSEATYESGFVIDKFPISRPNLTFSTLTVSNMSPEDSSIYLCSVREYTEAFFGQGTRLTVV.

This clonotype has ten or more counts. J is TRBJ2-2 and V is TRBV7-2, with D possibly matching TRBD1 (6 bases). V was clipped by 0 bases and J by 2 bases, with 7 bases between them. This CDR3 is built from 15 residues. Per the germline V gene, CDR1 is SGHTA and CDR2 is FQGNSA. CDR3 sequence: CASSLAGTNTGELFF. The CDR3 DNA is TGTGCCAGCAGCTTAGCTGGGACAAACACCGGGGAGCTGTTTTTT.

This clonotype was counted many times. The chain combines TRBV2 with TRBJ2-2; 10 nucleotides line up with TRBD1. Unmatched junction bases numbered 3, after V lost 7 bases and J lost 4 bases. The CDR3 length is 14 residues. CDR1 is SNHLY, CDR2 FYNNEI, per germline. In DNA form, the CDR3 reads TGTGCCAGCAACCGGGACAGGGGCACCGGGGAGCTGTTTTTT. This translates into CASNRDRGTGELFF. The whole variable domain, remainder taken from reference TRBV2 and TRBJ2-2, is EPEVTQTPSHQVTQMGQEVILRCVPISNHLYFYWYRQILGQKVEFLVSFYNNEISEKSEIFDDQFSVERPDGSNFTLKIRSTKLEDSAMYFCASNRDRGTGELFFGEGSRLTVL.

Remarks on this clonotype: Being one base from a much bigger clone, this may be a read error. The CDR3 end shows no conserved phenylalanine or tryptophan, and so a read error is likely. This chain uses TRBV29-1 with TRBJ2-3, with 9 bases that match TRBD1. V shed 3 bases, J shed 3 bases, and the junction held 4 bases outside the gene matches. The length of the CDR3 is 14 residues. CDR1 and CDR2 (germline): SQVTM, ANQGSEA. The CDR3 DNA is TGCAGCGTTGAGGACAGGGGCGAAACAGATACGCAGTATCTT. This gives the protein CSVEDRGETDTQYL.

This clonotype showed up many times. The chain recombines TRBV28 with TRBJ2-2, with 7 bases fitting TRBD2. The germline CDR1 and CDR2 sequences are MDHEN and SYDVKM. The CDR3 spans 14 residues. V was pared by 9 bases and J by 2 bases, with 6 bases of the junction left unmatched. The CDR3 loop is CASRLATNTGELFF. CDR3 nucleotide sequence: TGTGCCAGTAGACTAGCAACAAACACCGGGGAGCTGTTTTTT.

The rearrangement links TRBV27 to TRBJ2-1, with 11 bases aligning to TRBD1. J gave up 7 bases and V 1 base, and 6 bases lay outside the gene matches. The CDR3 runs 16 residues. Germline CDR1 and CDR2: MNHEY and SMNVEV (reference sequence). The DNA for the CDR3 is TGTGCCAGCAGTTTATTGTGGACAGGGGGCTCGAATGAGCAGTTCTTC. Translation gives CASSLLWTGGSNEQFF.

V and J are TRBV29-1 and TRBJ2-2; D is unclear. Germline V gene lookup returns CDR1 SQVTM and CDR2 ANQGSEA. CDR3 length: 13 amino acids. Trimming removed 3 bases from V and 1 base from J, with 6 bases in between. This chain's CDR3 is CSVDRKNTGELFF. DNA of the CDR3: TGCAGCGTTGACAGGAAGAACACCGGGGAGCTGTTTTTT.

This clonotype was observed many times. The rearrangement uses TRBV4-1 and TRBJ2-2, with 8 bases lining up with TRBD2. The J segment lost 6 bases and the V segment lost 2 bases, leaving 11 bases of the junction unmatched. This CDR3 spans 17 amino acids. Germline assignment: CDR1 MGHRA and CDR2 YSYEKL. CDR3 sequence reads: CASSQPRGGPLSGELFF. The DNA for the CDR3 is TGCGCCAGCAGCCAACCACGGGGGGGCCCTCTGTCCGGGGAGCTGTTTTTT.

This rearrangement joins TRBV6-1 to TRBJ2-3, with TRBD1 identical over 7 bases. Trimming took 6 bases from V and 1 from J; bases not matched to a gene: 4. The germline V gene encodes CDR1 MNHNS and CDR2 SASEGT. This CDR3 is 14 amino acids long. The CDR3 region is CASSSQGRTDTQYF. DNA of the CDR3: TGTGCCAGCAGCTCACAGGGGCGCACAGATACGCAGTATTTT.

As for this clonotype: Being one base from a much bigger clone, this may be a read error. The V call is TRBV19, the J call TRBJ2-1; D may be TRBD1 (5 bases). The CDR3 loop spans 14 amino acids. Germline assignment: CDR1 LNHDA and CDR2 SQIVND (reference sequence). CDR3 amino acids: CASSIDRVINKQFF. The CDR3 coding sequence is TGTGCCAGTAGTATAGACAGGGTCATCAATAAGCAGTTCTTC.

In this sample, this clonotype turned up many times. CDR3 nucleotide sequence: TGTGCCAGCAGCACACCAGTAGGGGGCTTCGAGCAGTACTTC. It specifies CASSTPVGGFEQYF. V and J are TRBV11-2 and TRBJ2-7, with TRBD1 identical over 7 bases. The CDR3 is made up of 14 amino acids. V lost 5 bases and J lost 6; bases outside the gene matches: 10. Germline V gene data show CDR1 as SGHAT and CDR2 as FQNNGV. Drawing the rest from reference TRBV11-2 and TRBJ2-7, the complete variable domain is EAGVAQSPRYKIIEKRQSVAFWCNPISGHATLYWYQQILGQGPKLLIQFQNNGVVDDSQLPKDRFSAERLKGVDSTLKIQPAKLEDSAVYLCASSTPVGGFEQYFGPGTRLTVT.